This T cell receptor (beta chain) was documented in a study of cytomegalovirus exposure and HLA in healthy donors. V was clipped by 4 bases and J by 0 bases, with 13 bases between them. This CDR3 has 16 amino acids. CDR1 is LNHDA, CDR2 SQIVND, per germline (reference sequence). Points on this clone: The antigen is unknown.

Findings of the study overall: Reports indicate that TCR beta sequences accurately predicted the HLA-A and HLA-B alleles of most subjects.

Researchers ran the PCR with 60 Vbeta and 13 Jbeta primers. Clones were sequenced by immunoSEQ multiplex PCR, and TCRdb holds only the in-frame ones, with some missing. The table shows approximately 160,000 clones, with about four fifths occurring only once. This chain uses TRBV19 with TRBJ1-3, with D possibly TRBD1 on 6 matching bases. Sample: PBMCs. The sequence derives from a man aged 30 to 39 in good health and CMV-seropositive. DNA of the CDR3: TGTGCCAGTAGTACGACAGGTCGAAGCTCTGGAAACACCATATATTTT. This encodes CASSTTGRSSGNTIYF. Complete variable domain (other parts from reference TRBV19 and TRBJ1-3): DGGITQSPKYLFRKEGQNVTLSCEQNLNHDAMYWYRQDPGQGLRLIYYSQIVNDFQKGDIAEGYSVSREKKESFPLTVTSAQKNPTAFYLCASSTTGRSSGNTIYFGEGSWLTVV.